This T cell receptor (beta chain) appears in the sequencing data of a study of cytomegalovirus exposure and HLA in healthy donors. Study at large: Researchers found that 81% of 398 genotyped donors fell within the Caucasian-associated ancestry cluster.

60 Vbeta and 13 Jbeta primers were used in PCR. Profiled with immunoSEQ multiplex PCR; TCRdb holds only in-frame clones, not every one. This table holds 100,000 to 150,000 clones, approximately 80% found once. The germline V gene encodes CDR1 SGHRS and CDR2 YFSETQ. The V and J ends lost 3 bases and 8 bases, in that order; junction bases with no gene match: 4. The length of the CDR3 is 13 residues. Comments on this clone: The antigen remains unidentified.

Whole-study findings and limits: The authors judged a highly shared variant cluster likely a sequencing artifact. Further analysis, carried out later, found HLA-associated TCR beta chains more clonally expanded than equally common other chains.

The TCR originated in a man younger than 35 in good health and CMV-seropositive. Source material: PBMCs. The V gene is TRBV5-1, the J gene TRBJ2-1; 8 positions match TRBD1. Here the CDR3 DNA reads TGCGCCAGCAGCTCGTACAGGGGGGATGAGCAGTTCTTC. Encoded protein: CASSSYRGDEQFF. The entire variable domain, with the rest obtained from reference TRBV5-1 and TRBJ2-1, is as follows: KAGVTQTPRYLIKTRGQQVTLSCSPISGHRSVSWYQQTPGQGLQFLFEYFSETQRNKGNFPGRFSGRQFSNSRSEMNVSTLELGDSALYLCASSSYRGDEQFFGPGTRLTVL.